The source of this TCR beta chain is a study of blood T cell repertoires in COVID-19. Germline CDR1 MNHEY, CDR2 SVGAGI. The CDR3 has 15 residues. V was clipped by 6 bases and J by 4 bases; unmatched bases: 6. Only in-frame clones appear in the TCRdb table, and some are missing; sequencing was by immunoSEQ multiplex PCR. The sample gives 150,000 to 200,000 clones, over 75% of which show up once; about 10% is in the top ten. This TCR derives from a man aged 60 to 75 with active or convalescent COVID-19. The chain recombines TRBV6-5 with TRBJ2-1; 10 nucleotides line up with TRBD2. Input material: peripheral blood. CDR3 sequence reads: CASSNLAGAYNEQFF. The CDR3 DNA reads as TGTGCCAGCAGCAACCTAGCGGGGGCTTACAATGAGCAGTTCTTC.